This T cell receptor (beta chain) was sequenced during a study of blood T cell repertoires in COVID-19. Whole-study context: Samples representing acute and convalescent COVID-19 were sourced from the United States, Italy and Spain. Nucleic acid was either cDNA or gDNA, and it came from T cells, B-cell-depleted T cells, or PBMCs.

Per the original data handling: From reference gene primer amplification, estimates of nucleated cell counts were derived. Sequenced by immunoSEQ multiplex PCR; TCRdb stores in-frame clones only, minus some. V and J calls and clone size come straight from that table; D and trimming were deduced from the DNA. The table has about 200,000 clones, about four fifths seen once; the top ten hold about an eighth. Germline V gives CDR1 LNHDA, CDR2 SQIVND (reference sequence). Trimming took off 0 bases at V and 6 bases at J, with 8 bases between the two ends. This CDR3 spans 14 amino acids. This TCR derives from a woman in her forties with acute or convalescent COVID-19. The sequenced material came from peripheral blood. The V gene is TRBV19, the J gene TRBJ2-2; D might be TRBD2 (6 bases). CDR3 region: CASSIERGSGELFF. DNA for the CDR3: TGTGCCAGTAGTATAGAGCGGGGCTCCGGGGAGCTGTTTTTT.